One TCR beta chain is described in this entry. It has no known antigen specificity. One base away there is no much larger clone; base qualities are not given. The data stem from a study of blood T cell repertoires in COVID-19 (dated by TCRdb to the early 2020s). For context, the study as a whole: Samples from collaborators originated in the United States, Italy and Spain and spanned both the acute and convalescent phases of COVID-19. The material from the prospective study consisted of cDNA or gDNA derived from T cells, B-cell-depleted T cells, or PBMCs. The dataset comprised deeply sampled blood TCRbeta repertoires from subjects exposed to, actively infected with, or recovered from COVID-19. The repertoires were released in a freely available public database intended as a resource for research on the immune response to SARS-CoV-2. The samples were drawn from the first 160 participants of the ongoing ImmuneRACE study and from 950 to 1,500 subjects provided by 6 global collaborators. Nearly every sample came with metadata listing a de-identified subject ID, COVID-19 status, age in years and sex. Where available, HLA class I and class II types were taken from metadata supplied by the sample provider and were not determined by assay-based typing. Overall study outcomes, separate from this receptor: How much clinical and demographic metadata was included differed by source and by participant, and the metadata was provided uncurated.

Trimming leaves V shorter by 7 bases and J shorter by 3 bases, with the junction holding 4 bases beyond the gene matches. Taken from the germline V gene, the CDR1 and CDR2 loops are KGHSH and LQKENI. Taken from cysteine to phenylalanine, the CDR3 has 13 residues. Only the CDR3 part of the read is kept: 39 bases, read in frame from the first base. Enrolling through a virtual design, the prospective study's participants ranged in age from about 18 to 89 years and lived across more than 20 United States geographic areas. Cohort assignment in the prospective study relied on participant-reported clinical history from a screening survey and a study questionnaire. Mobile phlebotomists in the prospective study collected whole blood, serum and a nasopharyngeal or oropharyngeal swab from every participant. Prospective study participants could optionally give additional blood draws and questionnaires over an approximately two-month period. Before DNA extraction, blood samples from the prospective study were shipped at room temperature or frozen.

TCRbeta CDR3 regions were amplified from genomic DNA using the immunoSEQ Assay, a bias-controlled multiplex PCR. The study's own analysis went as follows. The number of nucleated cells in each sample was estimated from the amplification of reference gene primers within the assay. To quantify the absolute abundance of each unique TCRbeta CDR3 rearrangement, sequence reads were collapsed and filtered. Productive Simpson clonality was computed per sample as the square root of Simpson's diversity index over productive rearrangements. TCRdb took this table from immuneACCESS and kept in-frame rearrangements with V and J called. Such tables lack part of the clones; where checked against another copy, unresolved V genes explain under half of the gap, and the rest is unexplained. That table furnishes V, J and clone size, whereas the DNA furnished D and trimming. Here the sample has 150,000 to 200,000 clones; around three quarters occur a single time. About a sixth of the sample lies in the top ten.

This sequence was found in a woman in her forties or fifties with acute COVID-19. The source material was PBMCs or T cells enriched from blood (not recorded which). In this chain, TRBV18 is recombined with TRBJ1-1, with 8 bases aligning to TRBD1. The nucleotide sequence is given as TGTGCCAGCTTTACAGGGGGGGACACTGAAGCTTTCTTT. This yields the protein CASFTGGDTEAFF.